Described below is a single T cell receptor beta chain sequence and its context. The sample originates from a study of cytomegalovirus exposure and HLA in healthy donors. This PCR relied on a set of 60 Vbeta primers and 13 Jbeta primers. Method: immunoSEQ multiplex PCR; TCRdb's copy keeps in-frame clones and lacks some. The data hold 130,000 to 150,000 clones, with 73% observed a single time. The TCR was taken from a human donor in good health. Sequenced material: PBMCs.

The CDR3 nucleotides read TGTGCCAGCAGCCCCCGTTTTGAAGCTTTCTTT. Its translation is CASSPRFEAFF. This sequence joins TRBV7-8 and TRBJ1-1; D remains ambiguous. CDR1 and CDR2 from the germline V gene are SGHVS and FQNEAQ. V lost 5 bases and J lost 7, with 8 bases in between. This CDR3 region has 11 residues.